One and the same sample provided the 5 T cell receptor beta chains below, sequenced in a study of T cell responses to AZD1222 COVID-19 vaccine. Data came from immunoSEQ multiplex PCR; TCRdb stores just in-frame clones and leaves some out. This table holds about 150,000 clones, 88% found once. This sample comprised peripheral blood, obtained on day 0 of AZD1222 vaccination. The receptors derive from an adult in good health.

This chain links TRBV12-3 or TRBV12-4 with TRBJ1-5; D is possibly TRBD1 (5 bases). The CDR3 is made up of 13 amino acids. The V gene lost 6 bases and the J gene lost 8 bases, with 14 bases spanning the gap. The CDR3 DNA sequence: TGTGCCAGCAGCCACAGGCTGAGTGAGCCCCAGCATTTT. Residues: CASSHRLSEPQHF.

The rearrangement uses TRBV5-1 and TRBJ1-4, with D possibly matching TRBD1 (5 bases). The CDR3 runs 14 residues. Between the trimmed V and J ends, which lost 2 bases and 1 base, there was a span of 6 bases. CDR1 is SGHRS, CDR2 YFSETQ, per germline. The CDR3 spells CASSFGGTNEKLFF. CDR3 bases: TGCGCCAGCAGCTTCGGGGGAACTAATGAAAAACTGTTTTTT.

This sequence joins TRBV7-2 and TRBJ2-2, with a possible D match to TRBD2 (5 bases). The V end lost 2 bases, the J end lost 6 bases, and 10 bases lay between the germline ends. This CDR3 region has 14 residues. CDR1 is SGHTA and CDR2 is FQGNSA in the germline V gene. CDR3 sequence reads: CASSLRASPGELFF. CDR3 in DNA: TGTGCCAGCAGCTTAAGGGCTAGCCCCGGGGAGCTGTTTTTT.

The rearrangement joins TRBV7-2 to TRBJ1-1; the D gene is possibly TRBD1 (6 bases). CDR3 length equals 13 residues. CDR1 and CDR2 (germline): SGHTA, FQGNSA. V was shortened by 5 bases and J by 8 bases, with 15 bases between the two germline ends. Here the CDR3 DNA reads TGTGCCAGCAGCCCTAGACAGGCCCTCGAAGCTTTCTTT. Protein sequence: CASSPRQALEAFF. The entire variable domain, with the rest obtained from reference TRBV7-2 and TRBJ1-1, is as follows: GAGVSQSPSNKVTEKGKDVELRCDPISGHTALYWYRQSLGQGLEFLIYFQGNSAPDKSGLPSDRFSAERTGGSVSTLTIQRTQQEDSAVYLCASSPRQALEAFFGQGTRLTVV.

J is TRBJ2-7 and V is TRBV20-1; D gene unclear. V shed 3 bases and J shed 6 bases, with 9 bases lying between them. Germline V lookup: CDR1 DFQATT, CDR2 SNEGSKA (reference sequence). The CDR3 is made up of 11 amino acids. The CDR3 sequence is CSASGVPEQYF. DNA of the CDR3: TGCAGTGCTAGTGGTGTTCCCGAGCAGTACTTC.